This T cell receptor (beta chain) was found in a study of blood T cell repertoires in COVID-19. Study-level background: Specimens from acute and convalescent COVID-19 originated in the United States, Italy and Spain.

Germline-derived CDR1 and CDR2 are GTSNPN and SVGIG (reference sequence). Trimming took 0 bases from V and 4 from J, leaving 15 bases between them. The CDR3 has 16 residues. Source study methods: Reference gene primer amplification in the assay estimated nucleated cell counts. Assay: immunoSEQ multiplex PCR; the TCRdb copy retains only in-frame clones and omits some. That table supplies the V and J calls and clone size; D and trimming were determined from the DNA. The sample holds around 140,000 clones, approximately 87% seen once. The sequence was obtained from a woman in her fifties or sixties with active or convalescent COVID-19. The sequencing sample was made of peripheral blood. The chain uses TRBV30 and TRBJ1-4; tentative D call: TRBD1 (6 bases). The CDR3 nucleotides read TGTGCCTGGAGTGTAGTCGGGATCAGGGGTAATGAAAAACTGTTTTTT. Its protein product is CAWSVVGIRGNEKLFF.